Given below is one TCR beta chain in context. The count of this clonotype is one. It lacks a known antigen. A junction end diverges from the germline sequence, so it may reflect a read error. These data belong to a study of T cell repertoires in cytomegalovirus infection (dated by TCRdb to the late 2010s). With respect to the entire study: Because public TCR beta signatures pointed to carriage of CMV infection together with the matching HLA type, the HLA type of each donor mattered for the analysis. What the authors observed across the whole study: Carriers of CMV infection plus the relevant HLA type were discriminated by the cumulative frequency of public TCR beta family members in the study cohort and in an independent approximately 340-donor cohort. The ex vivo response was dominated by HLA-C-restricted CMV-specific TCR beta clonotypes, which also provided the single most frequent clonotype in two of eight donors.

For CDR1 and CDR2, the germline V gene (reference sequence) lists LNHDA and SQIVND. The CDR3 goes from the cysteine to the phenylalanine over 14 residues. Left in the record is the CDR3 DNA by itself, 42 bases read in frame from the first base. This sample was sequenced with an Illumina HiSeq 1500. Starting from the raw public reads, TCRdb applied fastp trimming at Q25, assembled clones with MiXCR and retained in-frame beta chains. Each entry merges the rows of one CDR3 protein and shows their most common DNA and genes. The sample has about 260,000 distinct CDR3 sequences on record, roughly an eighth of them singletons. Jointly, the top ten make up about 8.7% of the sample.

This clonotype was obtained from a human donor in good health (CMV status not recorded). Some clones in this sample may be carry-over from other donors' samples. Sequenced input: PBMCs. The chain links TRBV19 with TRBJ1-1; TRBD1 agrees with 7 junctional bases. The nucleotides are TGTGCCAGTAGTTCCTGGTCAGGGGGGGATGAAGCTTGCTTT. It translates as CASSSWSGGDEACF.